These 28 T cell receptor beta chains were all obtained from the same sample, sequenced in a study of cytomegalovirus exposure and HLA in healthy donors (dated by TCRdb to 2017 to 2019). Preparation of the library involved the immunoSEQ multiplex PCR assay. This immuneACCESS table, as held by TCRdb, lists in-frame sequences with V and J called but not all clones. Of the missing ones, under half trace to an unresolved V gene in checked studies; the others have no known cause. The sample table lists roughly 170,000 clones, approximately 83% of them with a count of one. The biggest ten clones account for about 3% of the sample. The material sequenced was PBMCs. These receptors were obtained from a woman aged 18-35 years in good health and CMV-seropositive.

The V call is TRBV13, the J call TRBJ2-2, with D unresolved. The CDR3 sequence is 13 residues long. V was shortened by 5 bases and J by 2 bases, with 6 bases between the two germline ends. Germline CDR1 is PRHDT and CDR2 is FYEKMQ (reference sequence). DNA of the CDR3: TGTGCCAGCAGCAGAGGAAACACCGGGGAGCTGTTTTTT. It specifies CASSRGNTGELFF.

The CDR3: CTSSPPTGELFF. CDR3 nucleotides: TGCACCAGCAGCCCTCCCACCGGGGAGCTGTTTTTT. The V gene is TRBV1, the J gene TRBJ2-2; the table's D call TRBD2 went unverified against the DNA. TRBV1 is tagged as a pseudogene. The CDR3 spans 12 residues.

This sequence joins TRBV5-1 and TRBJ2-3; a possible D gene is TRBD2 (6 bases). With 3 bases removed from V and 3 bases from J, the gap between germline ends came to 8 bases. This CDR3 comprises 13 residues. Germline V gene data show CDR1 as SGHRS and CDR2 as YFSETQ. CDR3 in amino acids: CASSSGLTDTQYF. CDR3 DNA sequence: TGCGCCAGCAGCTCCGGACTAACAGATACGCAGTATTTT.

This clone was detected only a few times. The chain carries TRBV6-1 and TRBJ1-3; no firm D call. This CDR3 is 16 amino acids long. CDR1 is MNHNS and CDR2 is SASEGT in the germline V gene. The V end lost 2 bases, the J end lost 1 base, and 12 bases lay between the germline ends. CDR3: CASSELRSKSGNTIYF. The CDR3 DNA is TGTGCCAGCAGTGAACTCAGATCCAAATCTGGAAACACCATATATTTT.

The rearrangement uses TRBV15 and TRBJ1-2, with 7 bases identical to TRBD1. V lost 6 bases to trimming and J lost 3 bases; unmatched junction nucleotides: 7. The CDR3 length is 14 residues. Looked up from germline, CDR1 is LNHNV and CDR2 is YYDKDF (reference sequence). CDR3 in amino acids: CATRGTVKYYGYTF. The CDR3 DNA is TGTGCCACCAGAGGGACAGTGAAATACTATGGCTACACCTTC.

The genes are TRBV7-2 and TRBJ2-3; 10 nucleotides match TRBD2. The germline V gene encodes CDR1 SGHTA and CDR2 FQGNSA. This CDR3 has 14 residues. Losses at the gene ends were 8 bases for V and 6 bases for J; bases not matched to a gene: 8. Here the CDR3 DNA reads TGTGCCAGCGGCCAGAGCGGGGGGGCGGATACGCAGTATTTT. It codes for CASGQSGGADTQYF.

A word on this clone: Relative to the germline gene, one junction end is altered; a read error may explain this. The CDR3 DNA is TGTGCAAGTATCCACCAGGGTCTGTCTGAAGCTTTCTTT. It is translated as CASIHQGLSEAFF. V usage is TRBV19 and J usage is TRBJ1-1, with D perhaps matching TRBD1 (5 bases). The V gene's germline CDR1 is LNHDA and CDR2 SQIVND (reference sequence). The CDR3 totals 13 residues.

The chain has TRBV5-1 and TRBJ2-1; the match to TRBD1 covers 9 bases. J gave up 15 bases and V 0 bases, and 7 bases lay outside the gene matches. CDR1 is SGHRS, CDR2 YFSETQ, per germline. The CDR3 consists of 13 residues. The CDR3 DNA follows: TGCGCCAGCAGCTTGGGGGACAGGGAGATTTTGTTCTTC. Its translation is CASSLGDREILFF.

V usage is TRBV5-1 and J usage is TRBJ2-3; possibly TRBD2 for D (5 bases). The germline CDR1 and CDR2 sequences are SGHRS and YFSETQ. Trimming removed 0 bases from V and 3 bases from J, with 8 bases in between. This CDR3 has 14 amino acids. CDR3 in amino acids: CASSLEGRTDTQYF. Written as DNA, the CDR3 is TGCGCCAGCAGCTTGGAAGGGAGAACAGATACGCAGTATTTT.

The chain has TRBV16 and TRBJ1-1; D gene ambiguous. The CDR3 totals 13 residues. Trimming removed 4 bases at V and 6 bases at J, with 12 bases between. CDR1 KGHSY and CDR2 FQNENV come from the germline V gene. CDR3 sequence: CASSRVRGAEAFF. The CDR3 DNA follows: TGTGCCAGCAGCCGGGTACGGGGAGCTGAAGCTTTCTTT.

The CDR3 DNA follows: TGCAGCGTTGAAGAATTTTCGGGCACAGATACGCAGTATTTT. This codes for CSVEEFSGTDTQYF. The V call is TRBV29-1, the J call TRBJ2-3; D gene unclear. Germline loops: CDR1 SQVTM, CDR2 ANQGSEA. This CDR3 region has 14 residues. Trimming took off 0 bases at V and 1 base at J, with 8 bases between the two ends.

This clone has a single count. This chain uses TRBV19 with TRBJ2-7; 8 positions agree with TRBD1. V lost 3 bases to trimming and J lost 4 bases; unmatched junction nucleotides: 11. The CDR3 sequence is 16 residues long. Germline V gene lookup returns CDR1 LNHDA and CDR2 SQIVND (reference sequence). The CDR3 coding sequence is TGTGCCAGTAGTATGCAGACAGGACAGGGTATGTACGAGCAGTACTTC. Translation gives CASSMQTGQGMYEQYF. Complete variable domain (other parts from reference TRBV19 and TRBJ2-7): DGGITQSPKYLFRKEGQNVTLSCEQNLNHDAMYWYRQDPGQGLRLIYYSQIVNDFQKGDIAEGYSVSREKKESFPLTVTSAQKNPTAFYLCASSMQTGQGMYEQYFGPGTRLTVT.

This chain connects TRBV6-1 to TRBJ2-2; weak D call: TRBD1 (5 bases). Trimming cost V 2 bases and J 7 bases, with 17 bases left between them. The germline CDR1 and CDR2 sequences are MNHNS and SASEGT. This CDR3 is built from 16 residues. For the CDR3, the DNA is TGTGCCAGCAGTGAACAAGGCGGACACGTTGGCGGGGAGCTGTTTTTT. Protein sequence: CASSEQGGHVGGELFF.

This clone was detected only a few times. The V call is TRBV4-1, the J call TRBJ1-6, with D perhaps matching TRBD1 (6 bases). In germline, CDR1 is MGHRA, CDR2 YSYEKL. Trimming left V 3 bases short and J 8 bases short, with 17 bases between. The CDR3 has 16 amino acids. CDR3 sequence (DNA): TGCGCCAGCAGCCAGGGAGAGGGGGAGTCTTATTCACCCCTCCACTTT. This translates into CASSQGEGESYSPLHF.

The V call is TRBV15, the J call TRBJ2-7; TRBD1 agrees at 7 bases. CDR1 and CDR2 (germline): LNHNV, YYDKDF (reference sequence). V dropped 0 bases and J dropped 1; count of bases not matched to a gene: 3. This CDR3 region has 15 residues. DNA for the CDR3: TGTGCCACCAGCAGAGATAGGGGACAGTCCTACGAGCAGTACTTC. Translating gives CATSRDRGQSYEQYF.

Only a few counts were recorded for this clone. This chain uses TRBV11-2 with TRBJ1-5, with 11 bases fitting TRBD1. After removal of 3 bases from V and 7 bases from J, the junction contained 5 bases not matched to a gene. From germline, CDR1 is SGHAT and CDR2 FQNNGV. CDR3 size: 15 residues. In nucleotides, the CDR3 is TGTGCCAGCAGCTTTGATGGACAGGGGGCACAGCCCCAGCATTTT. Residues: CASSFDGQGAQPQHF.

This clone came up once. The chain joins TRBV11-2 to TRBJ1-2, with 9 bases identical to TRBD1. From germline, CDR1 is SGHAT and CDR2 FQNNGV. With V trimmed by 6 bases and J by 8 bases, 10 bases remained unmatched. This CDR3 spans 14 amino acids. The CDR3 DNA reads as TGTGCCAGCAGATTTTTACAGGGGGCGCAGGGCTACACCTTC. This gives the protein CASRFLQGAQGYTF.

CDR3 in amino acids: CATSPRGEYQETQYF. Written as DNA, the CDR3 is TGTGCCACCAGCCCCAGGGGAGAGTACCAAGAGACCCAGTACTTC. The chain recombines TRBV15 with TRBJ2-5; D may be TRBD1 (6 bases). The V end was cut by 5 bases, the J end by 0 bases, with 13 bases between. Germline V gene data show CDR1 as LNHNV and CDR2 as YYDKDF (reference sequence). This CDR3 contains 15 residues.

The J gene is TRBJ1-6, the V gene TRBV7-9; no reliable D call. Trimming left V 1 base short and J 7 bases short, with 8 bases between. The CDR3 runs to 14 residues. Germline assignment: CDR1 SEHNR and CDR2 FQNEAQ (reference sequence). The CDR3 spells CASSLVRSNSPLHF. The CDR3 nucleotides are TGTGCCAGCAGCTTAGTCAGGTCAAATTCACCCCTCCACTTT.

V is TRBV9 and J is TRBJ1-2, with unresolved D. V lost 0 bases, J lost 0 bases, and 6 bases lay in between. Per germline, CDR1 SGDLS and CDR2 YYNGEE. The CDR3 length is 14 residues. The CDR3 DNA sequence: TGTGCCAGCAGCGTAGGGCAGTCTAACTATGGCTACACCTTC. It yields the protein CASSVGQSNYGYTF.

This clone was counted between two and nine times. The rearrangement links TRBV28 to TRBJ1-2, with D perhaps matching TRBD1 (5 bases). The CDR3 is 13 residues long. Germline V lookup: CDR1 MDHEN, CDR2 SYDVKM. V was clipped by 7 bases and J by 4 bases, with 13 bases between them. The CDR3 protein is CASKTDIAYGYTF. CDR3 coding DNA: TGTGCCAGCAAGACGGACATCGCCTATGGCTACACCTTC.

The chain combines TRBV15 with TRBJ2-5; TRBD1 matches at 10 bases. Unmatched junction bases numbered 6, after V lost 3 bases and J lost 5 bases. CDR1 and CDR2 (germline): LNHNV, YYDKDF (reference sequence). The CDR3 is made up of 15 amino acids. CDR3 amino acids: CATSRVTGGGETQYF. The CDR3 nucleotides read TGTGCCACCAGCAGGGTGACAGGGGGCGGGGAGACCCAGTACTTC.

The V call is TRBV4-3, the J call TRBJ2-6, with D perhaps TRBD2 (6 bases). The CDR3 covers 17 residues. V lost 0 bases to trimming and J lost 4 bases, with 13 bases between them. Germline CDR1 reads LGHNA; CDR2 reads YSLEER. DNA of the CDR3: TGCGCCAGCAGCCAAGAGACCCCGGGGGTCGGGGCCAACGTCCTGACTTTC. Protein sequence: CASSQETPGVGANVLTF.

The chain couples TRBV4-2 to TRBJ2-5, with 11 bases matching TRBD2. The J segment lost 3 bases and the V segment lost 0 bases, leaving 9 bases of the junction unmatched. CDR1 and CDR2 from the germline V gene are LGHNA and YNFKEQ. The CDR3 length is 18 residues. The CDR3 region has the DNA TGTGCCAGCAGCCAAGACCGACTAGCGGGGTCACGAAAAGAGACCCAGTACTTC. This sequence encodes CASSQDRLAGSRKETQYF.

This clone was observed once. This specimen includes other DNA sequences encoding the same CDR3. The V call is TRBV2, the J call TRBJ1-4; possible D gene TRBD1, 6 bases. The CDR3 contains 11 residues. Germline V CDR1 and CDR2: SNHLY, FYNNEI. Trimming shortened V by 6 bases and J by 8 bases, and 7 bases separated the two germline ends. The CDR3 protein is CASSRGEKLFF. The CDR3 bases are TGTGCCAGCAGCAGGGGCGAAAAACTGTTTTTT.

The rearrangement uses TRBV2 and TRBJ2-7; D ambiguous. The V and J ends lost 8 bases and 6 bases respectively, with 23 bases between them. The germline V gene encodes CDR1 SNHLY and CDR2 FYNNEI. The CDR3 extends over 15 amino acids. The CDR3 loop reads CASAEVSRISGEQYF. CDR3 in DNA: TGTGCCAGCGCGGAAGTTTCGAGGATCTCGGGCGAGCAGTACTTC.

Only one count was recorded for this clone. The J gene is TRBJ1-1, the V gene TRBV6-5; D gene ambiguous. This CDR3 is built from 13 residues. Germline lookup yields CDR1 MNHEY and CDR2 SVGAGI. Trimming cost V 5 bases and J 1 base, with 8 bases left between them. The CDR3 bases are TGTGCCAGCAGTACATCACCGAACACTGAAGCTTTCTTT. Translating gives CASSTSPNTEAFF.

The V call is TRBV5-1, the J call TRBJ2-7; D may be TRBD2 (7 bases). Trimming left V 0 bases short and J 3 bases short, with 13 bases between. Germline-derived CDR1 and CDR2 are SGHRS and YFSETQ. The CDR3 totals 15 residues. CDR3 region: CASSLAWGGGYEQYF. The DNA of the CDR3 is TGCGCCAGCAGCTTGGCCTGGGGGGGCGGCTACGAGCAGTACTTC.